Reported below is one TCR beta chain. Which antigen it targets is not known. No quality values exist for individual bases; no much larger clone is one base distant. This specimen comes from a study of patients and donors after allogeneic stem cell transplantation (dated by TCRdb to about 2020). The library was produced with RT-PCR. This sample was sequenced with a NextSeq 550. The raw public data were reprocessed by TCRdb itself: fastp quality trimming at Q25, MiXCR clonotype calling, in-frame beta chains only. Each entry is one CDR3 protein sequence, shown with its most common DNA and genes. The sample contains 900,000 to 1,000,000 distinct CDR3 sequences, roughly 18% of them found a single time. The biggest ten clones account for around 6% of the sample. Counted from cysteine to phenylalanine, this CDR3 has 17 amino acids. Only the CDR3 DNA is retained, 51 bases long and in frame from the first base. V is reduced by 5 bases and J by 8 bases, leaving a spacing of 24 bases between them.

Recombination connected TRBV12-3 or TRBV12-4 to TRBJ2-2, with TRBD1 perhaps the D gene, on 6 matching bases. This receptor was obtained from a human donor who was either an allogeneic HSCT recipient or a stem cell or donor lymphocyte infusion donor (not recorded which). It is not recorded whose cells these are; they may come from a transplant donor. What was sequenced was blood, either unsorted or a sorted T cell fraction (not recorded which). The CDR3 protein: CASSPSTGSFVRGELFF. The bases are TGTGCCAGCAGTCCTAGTACAGGGAGCTTTGTCAGAGGGGAGCTGTTTTTT.